Presented here are 2 T cell receptor beta chains from one specimen sequenced in a study of blood T cell repertoires in COVID-19 (dated by TCRdb to the early 2020s). To prepare the library, the immunoSEQ multiplex PCR assay was applied. This immuneACCESS table, as held by TCRdb, lists in-frame sequences with V and J called but not all clones. Of the missing ones, under half trace to an unresolved V gene in checked studies; the others have no known cause. This sample has 110,000 to 150,000 clones in its table, and around 81% of those were observed once. The ten largest clones capture more than 1.5% of the sample. Sequenced material: peripheral blood. All receptors come from a human donor in a cohort sampled during active COVID-19.

The chain couples TRBV5-1 to TRBJ2-7; 10 positions match TRBD1. The ends lost 5 bases at V and 2 bases at J; junction bases unmatched: 7. CDR3 length: 15 residues. Per germline, CDR1 SGHRS and CDR2 YFSETQ. In nucleotides, the CDR3 is TGCGCCAGCAGACCCGGGACAGGGGAAACCTACGAGCAGTACTTC. Translated: CASRPGTGETYEQYF.

V and J are TRBV5-1 and TRBJ1-6; D gene unclear. V dropped 0 bases and J dropped 0 bases, with 13 bases sitting between them. The CDR3 spans 18 residues. The germline V gene has CDR1 SGHRS and CDR2 YFSETQ. The CDR3 protein is CASSLEPRRSSYNSPLHF. The DNA for the CDR3 is TGCGCCAGCAGCTTGGAGCCAAGGCGGAGCTCCTATAATTCACCCCTCCACTTT.